Shown below are 12 T cell receptor beta chains from a single sample sequenced in a study of control samples from healthy donors and cancer patients. Clones were sequenced by immunoSEQ multiplex PCR, and TCRdb holds only the in-frame ones, with some missing. The data show roughly 130,000 clones, about 95% seen once. The sequenced material came from blood. Source of these receptors: a man aged 25-45 years in good health.

The V and J genes are TRBV15 and TRBJ2-3; D unclear. The germline gives CDR1 LNHNV, CDR2 YYDKDF (reference sequence). V dropped 4 bases and J dropped 0 bases, with 8 bases sitting between them. The CDR3 totals 14 residues. Here the CDR3 reads CATSKEGSTDTQYF. CDR3 DNA sequence: TGTGCCACCAGCAAGGAAGGTAGCACAGATACGCAGTATTTT.

The V and J genes are TRBV12-5 and TRBJ2-7, with D hard to call. Germline V gives CDR1 LGHNT, CDR2 FRNRAP. Between the trimmed V and J ends, which lost 1 base and 2 bases, there was a span of 6 bases. The CDR3 extends over 13 amino acids. CDR3 in amino acids: CASGLGHPYEQYF. The CDR3 nucleotides read TGTGCTAGTGGTTTGGGTCACCCCTACGAGCAGTACTTC. The whole variable domain, remainder taken from reference TRBV12-5 and TRBJ2-7, is DARVTQTPRHKVTEMGQEVTMRCQPILGHNTVFWYRQTMMQGLELLAYFRNRAPLDDSGMPKDRFSAEMPDATLATLKIQPSEPRDSAVYFCASGLGHPYEQYFGPGTRLTVT.

This clone has a single count. V gene TRBV18 combines with J gene TRBJ1-5; 10 nucleotides agree with TRBD1. Looked up from germline, CDR1 is KGHSH and CDR2 is LQKENI. CDR3 size: 15 residues. V lost 4 bases, J lost 0 bases, and 0 bases stayed unmatched. DNA of the CDR3: TGTGCCAGCTCACGACAGGGGGCTAGCAATCAGCCCCAGCATTTT. Its translation is CASSRQGASNQPQHF.

Only one count was recorded for this clone. This rearrangement joins TRBV2 to TRBJ1-6, with a weak D call TRBD1 (5 bases). The CDR3 sequence is 14 residues long. Germline CDR1 SNHLY, CDR2 FYNNEI. V was pared by 6 bases and J by 8 bases, with 14 bases between. The CDR3 DNA is TGTGCCAGCAGGCGAGGGACGGCCGATTCACCCCTCCACTTT. This sequence encodes CASRRGTADSPLHF.

A remark on this clone: The junction shows a germline mismatch at one end, possibly a read error. This rearrangement joins TRBV18 to TRBJ2-1, with a weak D call TRBD2 (5 bases). The germline CDR1 and CDR2 sequences are KGHSH and LQKENI. The CDR3 spans 15 residues. The CDR3 DNA reads as TGTGCCAGCTCACCAATCCCTAGCTCCTACGATGAGCAGTTCTTC. Its protein is CASSPIPSSYDEQFF.

CDR3 DNA sequence: TGTGCCAGCAGCCAACCCTGGAGGGTACCCTACGAGCAGTACTTC. Its translation: CASSQPWRVPYEQYF. The genes are TRBV5-6 and TRBJ2-7, with D possibly matching TRBD2 (6 bases). The V end lost 4 bases, the J end lost 2 bases, and 16 bases lay between the germline ends. Germline V gives CDR1 SGHDT, CDR2 YYEEEE. This CDR3 is built from 15 residues.

The chain combines TRBV5-5 with TRBJ1-6; 7 nucleotides agree with TRBD1. Germline CDR1 SGHKS, CDR2 YYEKEE (reference sequence). Trimming took 0 bases from V and 6 from J; bases not matched to a gene: 9. This CDR3 comprises 17 residues. The DNA for the CDR3 is TGTGCCAGCAGCTTGGCTTTGGCAGGGGGACGTAATTCACCCCTCCACTTT. It codes for CASSLALAGGRNSPLHF.

The chain uses TRBV27 and TRBJ2-7; D is tentatively TRBD1 or TRBD2 (6 bases each). V was clipped by 0 bases and J by 5 bases, with 11 bases between them. The CDR3 has 14 amino acids. Germline CDR1 and CDR2: MNHEY and SMNVEV (reference sequence). CDR3 bases: TGTGCCAGCAGTTTATCGGGGGGCTTCGACGAGCAGTACTTC. Translation: CASSLSGGFDEQYF.

This chain joins TRBV6-2 or TRBV6-3 and TRBJ1-1, with D possibly being TRBD1 (5 bases). V was shortened by 2 bases and J by 3 bases, with 10 bases between the two germline ends. CDR1 and CDR2 (germline): MNHEY, SVGEGT. The CDR3 loop spans 14 amino acids. The CDR3 reads CASSYPGHYTEAFF. The CDR3 DNA reads TGTGCCAGCAGTTACCCAGGACATTACACTGAAGCTTTCTTT.

The chain uses TRBV10-3 and TRBJ1-2; D unclear. CDR3 length equals 12 residues. Deletions cut 4 bases from V and 8 bases from J, with 11 bases between. Germline V gene sequence: CDR1 ENHRY, CDR2 SYGVKD. This chain's CDR3 is CAISVWEAGYTF. The CDR3 region has the DNA TGTGCCATCAGTGTTTGGGAGGCGGGCTACACCTTC.

This chain links TRBV11-2 with TRBJ2-1; the match to TRBD1 covers 9 bases. The CDR3 is 13 amino acids. V was clipped by 3 bases and J by 10 bases; unmatched bases: 4. Germline V gives CDR1 SGHAT, CDR2 FQNNGV. The CDR3 DNA follows: TGTGCCAGCAGCTTGGACAGGGGCTACGAGCAGTTCTTC. Its protein product is CASSLDRGYEQFF.

V is TRBV13 and J is TRBJ2-1; 15 nucleotides align to TRBD2. The germline gives CDR1 PRHDT, CDR2 FYEKMQ (reference sequence). The V segment lost 5 bases and the J segment 9 bases; nucleotides outside the gene matches: 11. The length of the CDR3 is 17 residues. This chain's CDR3 is CASSPPGLAGGPGEQFF. The CDR3 nucleotides read TGTGCCAGCAGCCCACCAGGACTAGCGGGGGGGCCCGGTGAGCAGTTCTTC.